The TCR beta chain described here comes from a study of blood T cell repertoires in COVID-19. About the research overall: T cells, B-cell-depleted T cells, or PBMCs provided the cDNA or gDNA that served as material.

The CDR3 has 15 residues. Trimming cost V 6 bases and J 0 bases; bases outside gene matches: 4. CDR1 MNHEY and CDR2 SVGAGI come from the germline V gene. Methods used by the authors: Amplification of reference gene primers provided the estimated nucleated cell counts. The protocol was immunoSEQ multiplex PCR, while the TCRdb copy is restricted to in-frame clones and leaves out a portion. Clone size and V and J calls were adopted from that table, with D and trimming inferred from the DNA. The repertoire holds about 140,000 clones, with more than 65% as singletons. The receptor was isolated from an elderly man with acute or convalescent COVID-19. The chain links TRBV6-5 to TRBJ2-7; 11 nucleotides line up with TRBD2. Sequencing used peripheral blood. The CDR3 region has the DNA TGTGCCAGCAGCACTAGCGGGGGAAGCTCCTACGAGCAGTACTTC. Amino acids: CASSTSGGSSYEQYF.